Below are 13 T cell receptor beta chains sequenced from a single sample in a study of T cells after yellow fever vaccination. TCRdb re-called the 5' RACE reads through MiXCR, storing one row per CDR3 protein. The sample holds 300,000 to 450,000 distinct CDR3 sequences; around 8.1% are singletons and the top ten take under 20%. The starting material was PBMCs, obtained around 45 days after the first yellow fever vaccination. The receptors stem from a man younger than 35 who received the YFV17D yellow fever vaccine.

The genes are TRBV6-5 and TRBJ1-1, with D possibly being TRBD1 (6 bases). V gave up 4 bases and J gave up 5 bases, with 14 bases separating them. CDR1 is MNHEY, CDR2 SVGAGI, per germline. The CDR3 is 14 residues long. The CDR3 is CASSSRGVWTEAFF. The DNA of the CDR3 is TGTGCCAGCAGTTCAAGGGGGGTATGGACTGAAGCTTTCTTT.

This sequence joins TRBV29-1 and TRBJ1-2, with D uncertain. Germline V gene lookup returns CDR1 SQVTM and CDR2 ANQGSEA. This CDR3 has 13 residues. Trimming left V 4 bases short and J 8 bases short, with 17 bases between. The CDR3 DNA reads TGCAGCGTTGTGGGTATGGAGCTGATGGGCTACACCTTC. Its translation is CSVVGMELMGYTF.

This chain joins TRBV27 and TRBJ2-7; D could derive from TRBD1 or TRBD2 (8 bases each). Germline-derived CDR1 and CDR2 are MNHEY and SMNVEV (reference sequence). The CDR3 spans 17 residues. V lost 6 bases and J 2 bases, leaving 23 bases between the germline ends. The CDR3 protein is CASSRGRPTSDTYEQYV. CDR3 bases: TGTGCCAGCAGCAGGGGGCGACCGACTAGCGATACCTACGAGCAGTACGTC.

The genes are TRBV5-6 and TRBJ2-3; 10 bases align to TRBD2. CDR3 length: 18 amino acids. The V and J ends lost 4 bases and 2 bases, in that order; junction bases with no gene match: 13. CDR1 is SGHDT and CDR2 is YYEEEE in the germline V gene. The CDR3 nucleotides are TGTGCCAGCAGCCGTGCGTCCTTAGCGGGGGGTTTCACAGATACGCAGTATTTT. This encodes CASSRASLAGGFTDTQYF.

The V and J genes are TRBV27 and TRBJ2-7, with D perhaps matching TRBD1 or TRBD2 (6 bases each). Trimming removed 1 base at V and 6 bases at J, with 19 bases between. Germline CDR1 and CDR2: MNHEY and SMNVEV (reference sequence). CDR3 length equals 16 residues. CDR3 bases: TGTGCCAGCAGTTTATGGGGGGCCCGAGTTGTGAGCGAGCAGTACTTC. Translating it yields CASSLWGARVVSEQYF.

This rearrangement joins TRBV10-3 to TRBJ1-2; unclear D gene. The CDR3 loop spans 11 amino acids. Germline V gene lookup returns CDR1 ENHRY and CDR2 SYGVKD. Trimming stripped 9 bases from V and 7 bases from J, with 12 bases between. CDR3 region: CAMETDLGYTF. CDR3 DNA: TGTGCCATGGAGACGGATCTTGGCTACACCTTC.

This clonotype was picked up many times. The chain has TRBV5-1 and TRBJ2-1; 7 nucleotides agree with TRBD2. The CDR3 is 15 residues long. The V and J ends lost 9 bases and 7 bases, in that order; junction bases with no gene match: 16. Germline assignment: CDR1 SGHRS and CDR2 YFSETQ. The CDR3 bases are TGCGCCACCGCAATTGAACTGTATAGCGGGAATGAGCAGTTCTTC. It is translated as CATAIELYSGNEQFF.

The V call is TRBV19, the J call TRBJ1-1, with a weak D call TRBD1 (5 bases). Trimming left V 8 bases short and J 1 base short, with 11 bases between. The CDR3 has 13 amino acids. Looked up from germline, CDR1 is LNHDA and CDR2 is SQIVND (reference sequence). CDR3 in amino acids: CASGTSGNTEAFF. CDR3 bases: TGTGCCAGTGGGACCTCAGGGAACACTGAAGCTTTCTTT.

DNA of the CDR3: TGTGCCTTCTGTTTAGAGTGGTCAGCCCGATCAACTAATGAAAAACTGTTTTTT. It specifies CAFCLEWSARSTNEKLFF. The rearrangement uses TRBV13 and TRBJ1-4; D is ambiguous. The V gene's germline CDR1 is PRHDT and CDR2 FYEKMQ (reference sequence). The V end was cut by 11 bases, the J end by 0 bases, with 25 bases between. The CDR3 covers 18 residues.

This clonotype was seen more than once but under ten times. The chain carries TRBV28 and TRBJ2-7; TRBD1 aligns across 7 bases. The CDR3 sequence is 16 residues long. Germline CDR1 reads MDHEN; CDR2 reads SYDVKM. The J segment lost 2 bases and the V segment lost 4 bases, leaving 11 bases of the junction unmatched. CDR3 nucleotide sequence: TGTGCCAGCAGTTCCACAGGGGCCAAAGGGACCTACGAGCAGTACGTC. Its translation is CASSSTGAKGTYEQYV.

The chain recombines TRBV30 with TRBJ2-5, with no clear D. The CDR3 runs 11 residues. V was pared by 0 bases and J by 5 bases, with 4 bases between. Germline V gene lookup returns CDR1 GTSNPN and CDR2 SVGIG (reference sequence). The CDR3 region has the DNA TGTGCCTGGAGTGTATGGGAGACCCAGTACTTC. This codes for CAWSVWETQYF. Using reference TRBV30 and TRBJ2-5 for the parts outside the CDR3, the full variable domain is SQTIHQWPATLVQPVGSPLSLECTVEGTSNPNLYWYRQAAGRGLQLLFYSVGIGQISSEVPQNLSASRPQDRQFILSSKKLLLSDSGFYLCAWSVWETQYFGPGTRLLVL.

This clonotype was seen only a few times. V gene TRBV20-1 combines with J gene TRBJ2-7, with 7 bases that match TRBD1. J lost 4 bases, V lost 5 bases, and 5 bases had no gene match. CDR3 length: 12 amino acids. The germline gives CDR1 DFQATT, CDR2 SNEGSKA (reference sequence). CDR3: CSAWDSPYEQYF. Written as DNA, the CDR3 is TGCAGTGCTTGGGACAGTCCTTACGAGCAGTACTTC.

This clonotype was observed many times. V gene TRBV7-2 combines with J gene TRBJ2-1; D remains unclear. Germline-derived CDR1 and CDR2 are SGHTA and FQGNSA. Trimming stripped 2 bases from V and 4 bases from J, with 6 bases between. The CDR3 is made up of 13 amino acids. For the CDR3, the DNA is TGTGCCAGCAGCTTAACCGGATACAATGAGCAGTTCTTC. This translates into CASSLTGYNEQFF.